Listed below are T cell receptor beta chains from one sample, sequenced in a study of CD8+ T cells in alopecia areata. The data were produced by immunoSEQ multiplex PCR, yet TCRdb's version contains in-frame clones alone and is incomplete. The sample lists 55,000 to 65,000 clones; 44% were seen once. Sequencing was performed on NKG2D-low CD8+ T cells sorted from blood. These receptors originate from a human donor with alopecia areata. The CDR3 runs from the conserved cysteine through the conserved F or W. D genes are given only for firm matches. Some rows have no size entry. The others give once, few or many, or a class for an expanded clone.

TRBD2	TRBV4-3	many	TRBJ2-1	TGCGCCAGCAGCGCCCATTTGGCGGGGGAAGGGAATGAGCAGTTCTTC	CASSAHLAGEGNEQFF
.	TRBV27	.	TRBJ2-1	TGTGCCATCTTAGGGGGGCCCTCACAAAGGAGCTCCTACAATGAGCAGTTCTTC	CAILGGPSQRSSYNEQFF
.	TRBV7-9	.	TRBJ2-7	TGTGCCAGCAGCCCTCTTATGGACTCCTACGAGCAGTACTTC	CASSPLMDSYEQYF
.	TRBV30	.	TRBJ2-7	TGTGCCTGGAGTCCCCGAAATAAGGACGAGCAGTACTTC	CAWSPRNKDEQYF
.	TRBV5-6	.	TRBJ2-1	TGTGCCAGCAGCTTTGGGACCACTACGTTCTTC	CASSFGTTTFF
.	TRBV14	.	TRBJ2-7	TGTGCCAGCAGTTTCCCCGGAGAGCAGTACTTC	CASSFPGEQYF
.	TRBV29-1	.	TRBJ2-7	TGCAGCGTTCCCTGGGGTAACCACGAGCAGTACTTC	CSVPWGNHEQYF
TRBD2	TRBV27	.	TRBJ2-3	TGTGCCAGCAGTTCTAGCGGTTGGGGTACGCAGTATTTT	CASSSSGWGTQYF
TRBD1	TRBV29-1	few	TRBJ1-2	TGCAGCGCTACAACAGGGGACTATGGCTACACCTTC	CSATTGDYGYTF
TRBD1	TRBV19	few	TRBJ2-1	TGTGCCAGTAGTATCCAGGACAGGGCTTACAATGAGCAGTTCTTC	CASSIQDRAYNEQFF
TRBD1	TRBV29-1	.	TRBJ2-7	TGCAGCGCGCAATTGGACAGGGGGGCTCCATGGCAGTACTTC	CSAQLDRGAPWQYF
.	TRBV6-4	few	TRBJ2-1	TGTGCCAGCAGTGAAAGGGCAGGGGCCAATGAGCAGTTCTTC	CASSERAGANEQFF
.	TRBV7-9	few	TRBJ2-7	TGTGCCAGCAGCTTAGTCATCCACGAGCAGTACTTC	CASSLVIHEQYF
TRBD1	TRBV5-1	few	TRBJ2-7	TGCGCCAGCCCCGGACAGGGGAGCTCCTACGAGCAGTACTTC	CASPGQGSSYEQYF
.	TRBV9	.	TRBJ2-5	TGTGCCAGCAGCGTAGGGTGGGCGAAAGAGACCCAGTACTTC	CASSVGWAKETQYF
.	TRBV5-1	.	TRBJ1-2	TGCGCCAGCAGCTCGGACTATGGCTACACCTTC	CASSSDYGYTF
TRBD1	TRBV30	.	TRBJ2-3	TGTGCCTACCAGACAGGGGGCGAAGTGGATACGCAGTATTTT	CAYQTGGEVDTQYF
TRBD1	TRBV5-1	few	TRBJ2-7	TGCGCCAGCAGCTTCGGACAGGGGGGCAACGAGCAGTACTTC	CASSFGQGGNEQYF
TRBD1	TRBV2	once	TRBJ2-7	TGTGCCAGCAGGGGACAGTTGGCCTACGAGCAGTACTTC	CASRGQLAYEQYF
.	TRBV7-2	.	TRBJ2-1	TGTGCCAGCAGCTCAGAGACTAGGTGGGTGGAGCAGTTCTTC	CASSSETRWVEQFF
.	TRBV19	.	TRBJ2-5	TGTGCCAGTAGTATAGGGGGCGGGATCCAAGAGACCCAGTACTTC	CASSIGGGIQETQYF
.	TRBV30	.	TRBJ2-7	TGTGCCTGGAGTCGGTCGGGAGCCGACGAGCAGTACTTC	CAWSRSGADEQYF
TRBD1	TRBV7-2	.	TRBJ2-7	TGTGCCAGCAGCTTATTCGGACAGGGGTCCGACGAGCAGTACTTC	CASSLFGQGSDEQYF
TRBD1	TRBV5-1	.	TRBJ2-7	TGCGCCAGCGGTAGGGGGACAGGAAGACGCGAGCAGTACTTC	CASGRGTGRREQYF
.	TRBV28	.	TRBJ2-1	TGTGCCAGCAGTACTTACCCGGACAATGAGCAGTTCTTC	CASSTYPDNEQFF
TRBD2	TRBV4-3	few	TRBJ2-2	TGCGCCAGCAGCCAGACTAGCGAGAACACCGGGGAGCTGTTTTTT	CASSQTSENTGELFF
.	TRBV7-9	.	TRBJ2-7	TGTGCCAGCAGCTCGGGCGTGGGGGCGGCCCCGCGGCAGTACTTC	CASSSGVGAAPRQYF
TRBD1	TRBV29-1	.	TRBJ2-1	TGCAGCGTTGGCAAAGGGACAGGGGTAGATGAGCAGTTCTTC	CSVGKGTGVDEQFF
TRBD2	TRBV7-9	.	TRBJ2-1	TGTGCCAGCAGCCCCCTGGGGAACCTAGCGGGGGACCCATACAATGAGCAGTTCTTC	CASSPLGNLAGDPYNEQFF
.	TRBV27	few	TRBJ2-7	TGTGCCAGCAGTTTATCATCCAGATACGAGCAGTACTTC	CASSLSSRYEQYF
.	TRBV19	few	TRBJ2-3	TGTGCCAGTACCCCCTCTACGGCAGATACGCAGTATTTT	CASTPSTADTQYF
TRBD1	TRBV11-2	.	TRBJ2-1	TGTGCCAGCAGCATAGGACAGGGGCTGGCTAATGAGCAGTTCTTC	CASSIGQGLANEQFF
TRBD2	TRBV13	.	TRBJ2-5	TGTGCCAGCAGCTTGGGACTAGGGGAGCAAGAGACCCAGTACTTC	CASSLGLGEQETQYF
.	TRBV2	.	TRBJ2-3	TGTGCCAGCCTGGGGGCTAGCGGAACAGATACGCAGTATTTT	CASLGASGTDTQYF
.	TRBV6-6	.	TRBJ2-2	TGTGCCAGCAGCCACCGGGACCAAAACACCGGGGAGCTGTTTTTT	CASSHRDQNTGELFF
.	TRBV29-1	.	TRBJ2-5	TGCAGCGTTGATTTCCGGCGGGCTGAACAAGAGACCCAGTACTTC	CSVDFRRAEQETQYF
.	TRBV27	.	TRBJ2-3	TGTGCCAGCAGTCCCGGGACAAGCTACCAGTATTTT	CASSPGTSYQYF
TRBD2	TRBV4-2	once	TRBJ2-6	TGTGCCAGCAGCCCCACAGAGGTACTAGCGGGAGCTGGGGCCAACGTCCTGACTTTC	CASSPTEVLAGAGANVLTF
.	TRBV27	.	TRBJ2-1	TGTGCCAGCAGTTTGGGCAGGGCGGGATACAATGAGCAGTTCTTC	CASSLGRAGYNEQFF
.	TRBV28	.	TRBJ2-2	TGTGCCACTTCGAGCGTTGCGAACACCGGGGAGCTGTTTTTT	CATSSVANTGELFF
TRBD2	TRBV2	.	TRBJ2-1	TGTGCCAGCAGTGAAGGGGGACTAGCGGGAATCTCCTACAATGAGCAGTTCTTC	CASSEGGLAGISYNEQFF
.	TRBV19	.	TRBJ2-6	TGTGCCAGTAGTATGGGCGGACGCTCTGGGGCCAACGTCCTGACTTTC	CASSMGGRSGANVLTF
TRBD2	TRBV6-4	medium-sized	TRBJ2-3	TGTGCCAGCAGTTCGACTAGCGGGAGCACAGATACGCAGTATTTT	CASSSTSGSTDTQYF
TRBD2	TRBV6-5	.	TRBJ2-3	TGTGCCAGCAGTAAAGGCACTAGCGCCGCAGATACGCAGTATTTT	CASSKGTSAADTQYF